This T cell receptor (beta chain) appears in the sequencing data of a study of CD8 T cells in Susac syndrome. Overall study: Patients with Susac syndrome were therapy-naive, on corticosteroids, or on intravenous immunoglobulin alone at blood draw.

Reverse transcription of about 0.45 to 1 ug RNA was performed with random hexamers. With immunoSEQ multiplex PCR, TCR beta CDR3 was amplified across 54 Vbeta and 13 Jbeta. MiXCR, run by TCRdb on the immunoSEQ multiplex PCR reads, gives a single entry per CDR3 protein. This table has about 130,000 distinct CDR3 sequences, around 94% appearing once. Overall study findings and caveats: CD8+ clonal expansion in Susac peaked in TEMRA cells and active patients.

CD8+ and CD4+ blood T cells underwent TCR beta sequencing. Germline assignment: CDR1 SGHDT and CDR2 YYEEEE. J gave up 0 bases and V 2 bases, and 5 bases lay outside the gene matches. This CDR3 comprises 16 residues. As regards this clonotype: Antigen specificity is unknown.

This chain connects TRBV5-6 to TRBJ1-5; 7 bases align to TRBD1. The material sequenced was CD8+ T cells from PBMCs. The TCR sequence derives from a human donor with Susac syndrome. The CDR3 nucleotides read TGTGCCAGCAGCTTTCAGGGGGGTTATAGCAATCAGCCCCAGCATTTT. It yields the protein CASSFQGGYSNQPQHF.